This is a list of T cell receptor beta chains from one sample in a study of vaccination effects on CD4 cells after COVID-19. Produced via immunoSEQ multiplex PCR; TCRdb's table is partial and in-frame only. Among around 62,000 clones, around 70% were seen once, and the ten largest hold about 2.3%. Their antigens are not known. The material was CD4+ T cells from PBMCs cultured without peptide, obtained after COVID-19 vaccination. The origin of the receptors is a human donor who received a COVID-19 vaccine. Both conserved end residues are part of each CDR3. Each record gives: CDR3 protein, CDR3 DNA, D gene, J gene, V gene, clone size. A D gene is named only where the DNA matches it firmly. Expanded clones are given a class, and other clones once, few, many or no size at all.

CAWNLGVTAGELFF TGTGCCTGGAATCTGGGAGTAACCGCCGGGGAGCTGTTTTTT - TRBJ2-2 TRBV30 few
CASSPESGVYQPQHF TGTGCCAGCAGCCCAGAGTCAGGGGTCTATCAGCCCCAGCATTTT - TRBJ1-5 TRBV7-2 once
CASSLVYGMEETQYF TGCGCCAGCAGCTTGGTGTACGGGATGGAAGAGACCCAGTACTTC - TRBJ2-5 TRBV5-1 -
CASSFNGQQETQYF TGTGCCAGCAGCTTTAATGGACAGCAAGAGACCCAGTACTTC - TRBJ2-5 TRBV7-2 -
CASTRRPGLNIQYF TGTGCCAGTACTAGGCGCCCAGGGCTGAACATTCAGTACTTC - TRBJ2-4 TRBV19 -
CASSLLAGGIGNEQFF TGTGCCAGTAGCCTACTAGCGGGGGGGATTGGCAATGAGCAGTTCTTC TRBD2 TRBJ2-1 TRBV19 -
CARPLAYNSPLHF TGTGCCAGACCCCTTGCCTATAATTCACCCCTCCACTTT - TRBJ1-6 TRBV19 few
CSVETRGRYNEQFF TGCAGCGTAGAAACCAGGGGGAGGTACAATGAGCAGTTCTTC - TRBJ2-1 TRBV29-1 few
CASSFGLAGVNTDTQYF TGTGCCAGCAGCTTTGGACTAGCGGGGGTCAACACAGATACGCAGTATTTT TRBD2 TRBJ2-3 TRBV5-8 -
CASSEDRVNYEQFF TGTGCCAGCAGTGAAGACAGGGTTAACTATGAGCAGTTCTTC - TRBJ2-1 TRBV6-1 -
CASSPSGGENYGYTF TGTGCCAGCAGCCCGTCAGGGGGGGAGAACTATGGCTACACCTTC TRBD1 TRBJ1-2 TRBV7-3 -
CASSQDRGSGGLQETQYF TGTGCCAGCAGCCAAGATAGGGGTAGCGGGGGGCTACAAGAGACCCAGTACTTC TRBD2 TRBJ2-5 TRBV4-2 -
CASSQNPHRGNIGTQYF TGCGCCAGCAGCCAAAACCCCCACAGGGGGAATATTGGGACCCAGTACTTC TRBD1 TRBJ2-5 TRBV4-3 few
CASSQVGLSNYGYTF TGTGCCAGCAGCCAAGTGGGTTTGAGTAACTATGGCTACACCTTC - TRBJ1-2 TRBV4-2 -
CASSPRPGLAGGPPETQYF TGTGCCAGCAGCCCAAGACCGGGACTAGCGGGGGGGCCCCCAGAGACCCAGTACTTC TRBD2 TRBJ2-5 TRBV7-2 -
CASSYSKHGSVDEAFF TGTGCCAGCAGTTACTCGAAACACGGGTCGGTCGACGAAGCTTTCTTT - TRBJ1-1 TRBV6-6 -
CASSPAGGFDTEAFF TGTGCCAGCTCACCGGCAGGGGGGTTTGACACTGAAGCTTTCTTT TRBD1 TRBJ1-1 TRBV18 -